These 29 T cell receptor beta chains were sequenced from one sample in a study of T cells in localized non-small cell lung cancer. TCRdb's table, derived via immunoSEQ multiplex PCR, lists solely in-frame clones and lacks some. The sample gives under 55,000 clones, about three quarters of which show up once; 3.5% to 5.5% is in the top ten. Sequences were derived from PBMCs, sampled before any cancer treatment. The receptors were sampled from a woman aged 35 to 70 with stage II lung adenocarcinoma.

The chain employs TRBV2 and TRBJ2-5; D unresolved. V was shortened by 6 bases and J by 2 bases, with 4 bases between the two germline ends. Germline CDR1 and CDR2: SNHLY and FYNNEI. This CDR3 region has 11 residues. The CDR3 nucleotides read TGTGCCAGCAGCCAGCAAGAGACCCAGTACTTC. It yields the protein CASSQQETQYF.

The CDR3 DNA sequence: TGTGCCAGCAGCGTAGACAGCAATTATGGCTACACCTTC. Amino acid sequence: CASSVDSNYGYTF. This rearrangement joins TRBV9 to TRBJ1-2; D remains ambiguous. V was shortened by 0 bases and J by 5 bases, with 8 bases between the two germline ends. The CDR3 is made up of 13 amino acids. CDR1 is SGDLS, CDR2 YYNGEE, per germline.

This clone has just one count. The chain recombines TRBV7-6 with TRBJ2-5; 10 nucleotides align to TRBD1. The CDR3 has 13 residues. V lost 7 bases, J lost 4 bases, and 3 bases stayed unmatched. Germline V gene data show CDR1 as SGHVS and CDR2 as FNYEAQ. The CDR3 here is CASTRDRGETQYF. As DNA, the CDR3 is TGTGCCAGCACCAGGGACAGGGGAGAGACCCAGTACTTC.

This chain joins TRBV7-8 and TRBJ1-1; possibly TRBD1 for D (5 bases). The CDR3 contains 15 residues. Per the germline V gene, CDR1 is SGHVS and CDR2 is FQNEAQ. V was shortened by 5 bases and J by 3 bases, with 16 bases between the two germline ends. In DNA, the CDR3 is TGTGCCAGCAGCCCAATGGGGGGTTTCGACACTGAAGCTTTCTTT. Its protein is CASSPMGGFDTEAFF. Complete variable domain (other parts from reference TRBV7-8 and TRBJ1-1): GAGVSQSPRYKVAKRGQDVALRCDPISGHVSLFWYQQALGQGPEFLTYFQNEAQLDKSGLPSDRFFAERPEGSVSTLKIQRTQQEDSAVYLCASSPMGGFDTEAFFGQGTRLTVV.

The chain employs TRBV9 and TRBJ2-3; possibly TRBD2 for D (6 bases). Germline-derived CDR1 and CDR2 are SGDLS and YYNGEE. V was trimmed by 0 bases and J by 2 bases, leaving 16 bases between them. The CDR3 has 17 amino acids. Here the CDR3 DNA reads TGTGCCAGCAGCGTAGGGGGCTGGGGACTTACCACAGATACGCAGTATTTT. Its protein is CASSVGGWGLTTDTQYF. The full variable domain, in which reference TRBV9 and TRBJ2-3 provide the parts outside the CDR3, is DSGVTQTPKHLITATGQRVTLRCSPRSGDLSVYWYQQSLDQGLQFLIQYYNGEERAKGNILERFSAQQFPDLHSELNLSSLELGDSALYFCASSVGGWGLTTDTQYFGPGTRLTVL.

The genes are TRBV10-2 and TRBJ1-2; D might be TRBD1 (6 bases). The CDR3 spans 15 residues. Trimming removed 0 bases from V and 5 bases from J, with 13 bases in between. Germline lookup yields CDR1 WSHSY and CDR2 SAAADI. The CDR3 region has the DNA TGCGCCAGCAGTGAGTCGGTGGGCAGGGGATATGGCTACACCTTC. Translated: CASSESVGRGYGYTF.

CDR3 in amino acids: CASSEQGYGYTF. The CDR3 DNA sequence: TGTGCCAGCAGTGAACAGGGCTATGGCTACACCTTC. V is TRBV2 and J is TRBJ1-2; possible D gene TRBD1, 5 bases. Germline lookup yields CDR1 SNHLY and CDR2 FYNNEI. Trimming removed 2 bases from V and 4 bases from J, with 5 bases in between. The length of the CDR3 is 12 residues.

The gene calls are TRBV7-2 and TRBJ1-5; D call uncertain. The germline CDR1 and CDR2 sequences are SGHTA and FQGNSA. This CDR3 has 12 amino acids. V shed 1 base and J shed 7 bases, with 5 bases lying between them. The CDR3 region is CASSLGVQPQHF. The DNA of the CDR3 is TGTGCCAGCAGCTTAGGAGTACAGCCCCAGCATTTT.

J is TRBJ2-1 and V is TRBV5-4; D call uncertain. Germline CDR1 and CDR2: SGHNT and YYREEE (reference sequence). Trimming removed 0 bases from V and 0 bases from J, with 10 bases in between. The CDR3 contains 16 residues. As DNA, the CDR3 is TGTGCCAGCAGCTTGGGACGTAGGAGCTCCTACAATGAGCAGTTCTTC. It encodes CASSLGRRSSYNEQFF.

J is TRBJ1-5 and V is TRBV7-6; no firm D call. The CDR3 consists of 14 residues. Germline assignment: CDR1 SGHVS and CDR2 FNYEAQ. V gave up 2 bases and J gave up 1 base, with 6 bases separating them. The CDR3: CASSLLASNQPQHF. CDR3 sequence (DNA): TGTGCCAGCAGCTTATTGGCGAGCAATCAGCCCCAGCATTTT.

This clone is termed medium-sized. This chain links TRBV6-4 with TRBJ2-3; TRBD1 matches 8 bases. This CDR3 is built from 14 residues. Germline V CDR1 and CDR2: MRHNA, SNTAGT. J lost 4 bases, V lost 2 bases, and 2 bases had no gene match. Here the CDR3 reads CASSDGQGADTQYF. In DNA, the CDR3 is TGTGCCAGCAGTGACGGACAGGGTGCAGATACGCAGTATTTT.

V is TRBV7-2 and J is TRBJ2-2; D may be TRBD1 (6 bases). The length of the CDR3 is 15 residues. In germline, CDR1 is SGHTA, CDR2 FQGNSA. V was clipped by 6 bases and J by 5 bases, with 16 bases between them. This CDR3 is CASRPPDSLTGELFF. The CDR3 DNA is TGTGCCAGCAGACCCCCGGACAGCCTGACCGGGGAGCTGTTTTTT.

The chain has TRBV11-3 and TRBJ2-1; weak D call: TRBD1 (6 bases). The CDR3 covers 13 residues. Germline lookup yields CDR1 SGHNT and CDR2 YENEEA. Trimming took off 1 base at V and 5 bases at J, with 6 bases between the two ends. The CDR3 sequence: CASSLGQDNEQFF. The CDR3 bases are TGTGCCAGCAGCTTAGGACAGGACAATGAGCAGTTCTTC.

The rearrangement joins TRBV7-9 to TRBJ1-1; D is perhaps TRBD1 (5 bases). The CDR3 extends over 14 amino acids. The V end was cut by 6 bases, the J end by 1 base, with 12 bases between. Germline-derived CDR1 and CDR2 are SEHNR and FQNEAQ (reference sequence). The CDR3 region has the DNA TGTGCCAGCAGGGTTAGCGGGGCGAACACTGAAGCTTTCTTT. This encodes CASRVSGANTEAFF.

The genes are TRBV28 and TRBJ2-7; no reliable D call. V was shortened by 5 bases and J by 1 base, with 9 bases between the two germline ends. The CDR3 is 13 amino acids. Germline CDR1 is MDHEN and CDR2 is SYDVKM. The CDR3 nucleotides read TGTGCCAGCAGTCCGACCGATTCCTACGAGCAGTACTTC. Its translation is CASSPTDSYEQYF.

The chain is built from TRBV7-2 and TRBJ2-1; 8 bases align to TRBD2. This CDR3 contains 18 residues. Germline-derived CDR1 and CDR2 are SGHTA and FQGNSA. J gave up 8 bases and V 4 bases, and 19 bases lay outside the gene matches. DNA for the CDR3: TGTGCCAGCAGCTCCCCCGGCGGGGGGCGCGGTTACAATCATGAGCAGTTCTTC. Its protein is CASSSPGGGRGYNHEQFF.

The rearrangement uses TRBV7-8 and TRBJ1-1; 7 nucleotides line up with TRBD1. The germline V gene has CDR1 SGHVS and CDR2 FQNEAQ. The CDR3 is 12 amino acids. Trimming removed 5 bases from V and 5 bases from J; junction bases left unmatched: 2. The CDR3 sequence is CASSPDRTEAFF. The CDR3, as DNA: TGTGCCAGCAGCCCGGACAGGACTGAAGCTTTCTTT.

The V gene is TRBV28, the J gene TRBJ1-2, with D possibly TRBD1 on 5 matching bases. V lost 5 bases to trimming and J lost 8 bases, with 15 bases between them. The CDR3 length is 13 residues. CDR1 is MDHEN and CDR2 is SYDVKM in the germline V gene. CDR3 nucleotides: TGTGCCAGCAGTATAGACAACAGGTTGGGCTACACCTTC. Encoded protein: CASSIDNRLGYTF.

The chain joins TRBV13 to TRBJ2-1, with a tentative D call TRBD1 (5 bases). Trimming took off 3 bases at V and 7 bases at J, with 16 bases between the two ends. Looked up from germline, CDR1 is PRHDT and CDR2 is FYEKMQ (reference sequence). The CDR3 is made up of 15 amino acids. CDR3 sequence (DNA): TGTGCCAGCAGCTTTCGGACCAGGGTGGGGAATGAGCAGTTCTTC. Residues: CASSFRTRVGNEQFF.

The chain is built from TRBV10-2 and TRBJ2-5, with 9 bases lining up with TRBD1. The junction had 7 bases not matched to a gene; V was cut back by 3 bases and J by 5 bases. CDR1 is WSHSY, CDR2 SAAADI, per germline. The CDR3 runs 15 residues. The CDR3 here is CASSEEDRGTETQYF. CDR3 DNA: TGCGCCAGCAGTGAAGAAGACAGGGGGACGGAGACCCAGTACTTC.

This clone has just a few counts. The junction shows a germline mismatch at one end, possibly a read error. This chain joins TRBV27 and TRBJ1-2; D call uncertain. The CDR3 has 11 residues. Germline CDR1 MNHEY, CDR2 SMNVEV (reference sequence). The CDR3 here is CASSSGYGYTF. The CDR3 DNA is TGTGCCAGTAGTTCGGGCTATGGCTACACCTTC.

The CDR3 DNA sequence: TGCAGCGTGCGGAAAAACACCGGGGAGCTGTTTTTT. This translates into CSVRKNTGELFF. V and J are TRBV29-1 and TRBJ2-2; D is undetermined. Germline CDR1 SQVTM, CDR2 ANQGSEA. V was cut by 6 bases and J by 2 bases, with 7 bases left in between. The CDR3 extends over 12 amino acids.

The chain is built from TRBV5-6 and TRBJ1-6; 9 bases fit TRBD1. This CDR3 comprises 14 residues. J was trimmed by 5 bases and V by 5 bases; bases with no gene match: 2. Per germline, CDR1 SGHDT and CDR2 YYEEEE. CDR3 residues: CASRGQGNNSPLHF. The CDR3 nucleotides read TGTGCCAGCAGGGGACAGGGTAATAATTCACCCCTCCACTTT.

The chain carries TRBV6-6 and TRBJ1-1; 11 bases are shared with TRBD1. This CDR3 is 16 amino acids long. V was clipped by 5 bases and J by 1 base; unmatched bases: 6. Germline V gives CDR1 MNHNY, CDR2 SVGAGI (reference sequence). Here the CDR3 reads CASSRTGGFGNTEAFF. The CDR3 DNA follows: TGTGCCAGCAGTAGGACAGGGGGCTTCGGGAACACTGAAGCTTTCTTT.

This clone came up once. This sequence joins TRBV10-3 and TRBJ1-2; 7 bases agree with TRBD1. Germline CDR1 ENHRY, CDR2 SYGVKD. This CDR3 region has 16 residues. Trimming took 2 bases from V and 5 from J; bases not matched to a gene: 11. CDR3 in amino acids: CAISEGTPGQKYGYTF. CDR3 nucleotides: TGTGCCATCAGTGAGGGAACTCCGGGACAGAAATATGGCTACACCTTC.

V usage is TRBV25-1 and J usage is TRBJ2-7; D uncertain. Germline V gene sequence: CDR1 MGHDK, CDR2 SYGVNS. There are 15 residues in the CDR3. The V and J ends lost 4 bases and 0 bases respectively, with 13 bases between them. CDR3 bases: TGTGCCAGCAGTGGTAGGGAAGAAAGCTCCTACGAGCAGTACTTC. It yields the protein CASSGREESSYEQYF.

The rearrangement uses TRBV9 and TRBJ2-3; the match to TRBD2 covers 13 bases. CDR3 length equals 16 residues. The junction had 2 bases not matched to a gene; V was cut back by 0 bases and J by 4 bases. From germline, CDR1 is SGDLS and CDR2 YYNGEE. The CDR3 DNA follows: TGTGCCAGCAGCGTAGGGACTAGCGGGGGAGCAGATACGCAGTATTTT. This sequence encodes CASSVGTSGGADTQYF.

This rearrangement joins TRBV19 to TRBJ2-7; no definite D call. Deletions cut 1 base from V and 3 bases from J, with 10 bases between. The CDR3 covers 14 residues. CDR1 and CDR2 (germline): LNHDA, SQIVND (reference sequence). CDR3 sequence: CASSIVGAVYEQYF. CDR3 bases: TGTGCCAGTAGTATAGTTGGAGCAGTCTACGAGCAGTACTTC.

The J gene is TRBJ2-7, the V gene TRBV11-2; D may be TRBD2 (5 bases). The V gene's germline CDR1 is SGHAT and CDR2 FQNNGV. Trimming left V 5 bases short and J 1 base short, with 15 bases between. This CDR3 is 15 amino acids long. This CDR3 reads CASSPRSGYSYEQYF. CDR3 coding DNA: TGTGCCAGCAGCCCCCGTTCGGGGTATTCCTACGAGCAGTACTTC. The full variable domain, completed using reference TRBV11-2 and TRBJ2-7, is EAGVAQSPRYKIIEKRQSVAFWCNPISGHATLYWYQQILGQGPKLLIQFQNNGVVDDSQLPKDRFSAERLKGVDSTLKIQPAKLEDSAVYLCASSPRSGYSYEQYFGPGTRLTVT.